This paragraph covers one TCR beta chain sequence. Some clones are missing from TCRdb's copy, which holds only in-frame ones; the method was immunoSEQ multiplex PCR. The sample shows roughly 1,500,000 clones, 98% of them seen only once. This entry comes from a study of shared clonotypes between healthy human individuals. Germline V gene data show CDR1 as MNHNS and CDR2 as SASEGT. The length of the CDR3 is 15 residues. Germline trimming cut 5 bases from V and 4 bases from J; bases unmatched to any gene: 6. Source material: naive CD4+ T cells sorted from blood. Sample subset: CD45RA+ positively selected. The V call is TRBV6-1, the J call TRBJ2-7; 12 nucleotides line up with TRBD2. The sequence was collected from a man aged 30 to 45 in good health. The CDR3 bases are TGTGCCAGCAGTCCCCTGACTAGCGGGAGTTACGAGCAGTACTTC. The encoded protein is CASSPLTSGSYEQYF.